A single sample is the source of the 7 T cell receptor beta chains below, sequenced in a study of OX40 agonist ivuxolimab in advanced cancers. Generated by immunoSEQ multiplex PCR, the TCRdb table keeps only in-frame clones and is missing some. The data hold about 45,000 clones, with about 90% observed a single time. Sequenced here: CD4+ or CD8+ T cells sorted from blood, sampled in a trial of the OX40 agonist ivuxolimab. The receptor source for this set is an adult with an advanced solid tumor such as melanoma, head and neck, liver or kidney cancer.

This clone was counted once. Here the CDR3 DNA reads TGTGCCAGCAGCTTCCGACAGGGAGAGACCGAAGCTTTCTTT. It codes for CASSFRQGETEAFF. This chain joins TRBV7-9 and TRBJ1-1; 7 nucleotides match TRBD1. V lost 3 bases, J lost 8 bases, and 9 bases stayed unmatched. Germline CDR1 SEHNR, CDR2 FQNEAQ (reference sequence). The CDR3 is made up of 14 amino acids.

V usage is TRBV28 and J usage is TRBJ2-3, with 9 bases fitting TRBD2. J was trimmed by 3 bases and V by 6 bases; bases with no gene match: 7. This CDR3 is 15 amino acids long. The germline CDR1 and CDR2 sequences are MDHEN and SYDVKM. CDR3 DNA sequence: TGTGCCAGCAGCCAGGCGCGGGGGGGGACAGATACGCAGTATTTT. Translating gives CASSQARGGTDTQYF.

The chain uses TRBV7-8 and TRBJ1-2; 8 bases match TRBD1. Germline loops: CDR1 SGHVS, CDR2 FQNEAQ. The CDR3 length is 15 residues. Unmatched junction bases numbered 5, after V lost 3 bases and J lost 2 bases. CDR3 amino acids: CASSLDQGANYGYTF. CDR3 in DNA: TGTGCCAGCAGCTTGGACCAGGGGGCGAACTATGGCTACACCTTC.

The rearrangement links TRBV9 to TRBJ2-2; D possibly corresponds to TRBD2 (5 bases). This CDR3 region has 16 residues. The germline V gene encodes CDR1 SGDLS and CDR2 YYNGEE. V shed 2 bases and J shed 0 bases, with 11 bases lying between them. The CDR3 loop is CASSVSGIANTGELFF. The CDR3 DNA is TGTGCCAGCAGCGTCTCGGGGATCGCGAACACCGGGGAGCTGTTTTTT.

The CDR3 loop is CASSGRLILEQYF. The DNA of the CDR3 is TGTGCCAGCAGTGGGCGACTGATCCTCGAGCAGTACTTC. The chain employs TRBV2 and TRBJ2-7; D gene uncertain. Trimming took off 4 bases at V and 6 bases at J, with 13 bases between the two ends. CDR1 and CDR2 (germline): SNHLY, FYNNEI. The CDR3 extends over 13 amino acids.

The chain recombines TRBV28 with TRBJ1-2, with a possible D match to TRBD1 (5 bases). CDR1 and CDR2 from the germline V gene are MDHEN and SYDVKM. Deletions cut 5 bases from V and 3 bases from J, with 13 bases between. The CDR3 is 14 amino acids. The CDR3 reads CASSIGAGYYGYTF. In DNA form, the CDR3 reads TGTGCCAGCAGTATTGGGGCAGGGTACTATGGCTACACCTTC.

The CDR3: CASSLGTDSYEQYF. In DNA form, the CDR3 reads TGTGCCAGCAGCTTAGGGACGGACTCCTACGAGCAGTACTTC. V gene TRBV13 combines with J gene TRBJ2-7; D is undetermined. Germline CDR1 is PRHDT and CDR2 is FYEKMQ (reference sequence). V gave up 0 bases and J gave up 0 bases, with 6 bases separating them. The CDR3 spans 14 residues.